The T cell receptor (beta chain) under discussion was sequenced for a study of OX40 agonist ivuxolimab in advanced cancers. The overall study: Subjects had a mean age of approximately 60 years, with a range of roughly 20 to 79; about 83% were male. Overall study results and limits: The average count of expanded clones was higher among CD8+ T cells than among CD4+. Relatively little clonal expansion, among the lowest observed, appeared in partial responders at 0.1-3.0 mg/kg.

This clone rates as medium-sized. Antigen: not known. The method was immunoSEQ multiplex PCR; TCRdb's version includes in-frame clones alone and lacks a portion of them. This table holds roughly 66,000 clones, roughly 80% found once. In germline, CDR1 is LNHDA, CDR2 SQIVND (reference sequence). The CDR3 totals 12 residues. Between the trimmed V and J ends, which lost 7 bases and 11 bases, there was a span of 15 bases. The sequence came from an adult with an advanced solid tumor such as melanoma, head and neck, liver or kidney cancer. V gene TRBV19 combines with J gene TRBJ1-5, with no clear D. The source material was CD4+ or CD8+ T cells sorted from blood, sampled in a trial of the OX40 agonist ivuxolimab. CDR3 sequence: CASIRISRAQHF. In DNA form, the CDR3 reads TGTGCCAGTATACGAATCTCCCGGGCCCAGCATTTT.